This is a list of T cell receptor beta chains from one sample in a study of T cells after yellow fever vaccination. TCRdb passed the 5' RACE reads through MiXCR, listing each CDR3 protein once. The profile shows 450,000 to 550,000 distinct CDR3 sequences, about a fifth of them singletons. Sequences were derived from PBMCs, sampled 15 days after the yellow fever booster vaccination. These receptors originate from a man between 25 and 39 years old who received the YFV17D yellow fever vaccine. Both conserved end residues are part of each CDR3. Each record gives: CDR3 DNA, CDR3 protein, J gene, clone size, D gene, V gene. The D gene is left open where the match is weak. Clone size is shown for a subset of rows, as once, few, many or a class of expanded clone.

CDR3nt: TGTGCCAGCTCACCGGGACAGAGTTCCCAAGAGACCCAGTACTTC
CDR3aa: CASSPGQSSQETQYF
j_gene: TRBJ2-5
abundance: few
d_gene: TRBD1
v_gene: TRBV18

CDR3nt: TGCAGTGCTAGAGTTACAGGACTACCTACAGATGAGCAGTTCTTC
CDR3aa: CSARVTGLPTDEQFF
j_gene: TRBJ2-1
abundance: .
d_gene: .
v_gene: TRBV20-1

CDR3nt: TGCAGTGCTAGCGGCCGACCCGGGGCTGAAGCTTTCTTT
CDR3aa: CSASGRPGAEAFF
j_gene: TRBJ1-1
abundance: .
d_gene: .
v_gene: TRBV20-1

CDR3nt: TGTGCCAGCAGCAACCCCACAGCGGGAGTTTGGGAGACCCAGTACTTC
CDR3aa: CASSNPTAGVWETQYF
j_gene: TRBJ2-5
abundance: .
d_gene: TRBD2
v_gene: TRBV4-2

CDR3nt: TGCGCCAGCAGCCTCGGAACAGGGGGCTCTCTGAGCTCCTACAATGAGCAGTTCTTC
CDR3aa: CASSLGTGGSLSSYNEQFF
j_gene: TRBJ2-1
abundance: .
d_gene: TRBD1
v_gene: TRBV5-1

CDR3nt: TGTGCCAGCAGGATCGCCGGGAGCTACAATGAGCAGTTCTTC
CDR3aa: CASRIAGSYNEQFF
j_gene: TRBJ2-1
abundance: .
d_gene: .
v_gene: TRBV7-2

CDR3nt: TGCAGTGCTAGAGAACGGCGAGAGGGGACTAGCGGGAGTTTAAAGTTCTTC
CDR3aa: CSARERREGTSGSLKFF
j_gene: TRBJ2-1
abundance: few
d_gene: TRBD2
v_gene: TRBV20-1

CDR3nt: TGTGCCAGCAGTTTAGAATCGGTGGGCACTGAAGCTTTCTTT
CDR3aa: CASSLESVGTEAFF
j_gene: TRBJ1-1
abundance: .
d_gene: .
v_gene: TRBV12-3/TRBV12-4

CDR3nt: TGTGCCAGCAGCTTATTGCATAGCCAGAACACCGGGGAGCTGTTTTTT
CDR3aa: CASSLLHSQNTGELFF
j_gene: TRBJ2-2
abundance: once
d_gene: .
v_gene: TRBV11-2

CDR3nt: TGTGCCAGCAAGCGGCTAGCGGGAATCAATGAGCAGTTCTTC
CDR3aa: CASKRLAGINEQFF
j_gene: TRBJ2-1
abundance: .
d_gene: TRBD2
v_gene: TRBV27

CDR3nt: TGTGCCAGCACACCCAGAGGGACTAGCGCCCGTTTGGGCTACAATGAGCAGTTCTTC
CDR3aa: CASTPRGTSARLGYNEQFF
j_gene: TRBJ2-1
abundance: few
d_gene: TRBD2
v_gene: TRBV12-3/TRBV12-4

CDR3nt: TGCAGTGCTCCCGAAAGCGCCGGGGAGCTGTTTTTT
CDR3aa: CSAPESAGELFF
j_gene: TRBJ2-2
abundance: .
d_gene: .
v_gene: TRBV20-1

CDR3nt: TGTGCCAGCTTCAGACAGGGACCCGGGGAGCTGTTTTTT
CDR3aa: CASFRQGPGELFF
j_gene: TRBJ2-2
abundance: .
d_gene: TRBD1
v_gene: TRBV18

CDR3nt: TGCGCCAGCAGCTTGTTGACCCGAGAGACCCAGTACTTC
CDR3aa: CASSLLTRETQYF
j_gene: TRBJ2-5
abundance: few
d_gene: .
v_gene: TRBV5-1

CDR3nt: TGCGCCAGCAGCTTGTCTCAGGGGGCGGCCGGGGAGCTGTTTTTT
CDR3aa: CASSLSQGAAGELFF
j_gene: TRBJ2-2
abundance: .
d_gene: TRBD1
v_gene: TRBV5-1

CDR3nt: TGCAGTGCTAGGCAGAGCTCTGGAAACACCATATATTTT
CDR3aa: CSARQSSGNTIYF
j_gene: TRBJ1-3
abundance: once
d_gene: .
v_gene: TRBV20-1

CDR3nt: TGTGCCAGCAGCTTAGTCCCCGGGGCAGATACGCAGTATTTT
CDR3aa: CASSLVPGADTQYF
j_gene: TRBJ2-3
abundance: .
d_gene: .
v_gene: TRBV5-5

CDR3nt: TGCGCCAGCAGCTCACCAGGGGGCAAGCTCTCCTACAATGAGCAGTTCTTC
CDR3aa: CASSSPGGKLSYNEQFF
j_gene: TRBJ2-1
abundance: .
d_gene: TRBD1
v_gene: TRBV5-1

CDR3nt: TGTGCCAGCAGCTCCAGGGACTACGGTAATGAGCAGTTCTTC
CDR3aa: CASSSRDYGNEQFF
j_gene: TRBJ2-1
abundance: few
d_gene: TRBD2
v_gene: TRBV7-9

CDR3nt: TGTGCCAGCAGTTACGAACCGAACAATGAGCAGTTCTTC
CDR3aa: CASSYEPNNEQFF
j_gene: TRBJ2-1
abundance: .
d_gene: .
v_gene: TRBV6-6

CDR3nt: TGCGCCAGCAGCTTGGCCATGGTAGCTGCAGATACGCAGTATTTT
CDR3aa: CASSLAMVAADTQYF
j_gene: TRBJ2-3
abundance: .
d_gene: .
v_gene: TRBV5-1

CDR3nt: TGTGCCAGCAGTTTAGTTCCGGGACAGGGGTTC
CDR3aa: CASSLVPGQGF
j_gene: TRBJ2-1
abundance: few
d_gene: TRBD1
v_gene: TRBV12-3/TRBV12-4

CDR3nt: TGTGCCAGCAGCTTAGTAGGGACGGCTGGGGCCAACGTCCTGACTTTC
CDR3aa: CASSLVGTAGANVLTF
j_gene: TRBJ2-6
abundance: .
d_gene: .
v_gene: TRBV7-2

CDR3nt: TGTGCCAGCAGCTTTTCAAGGGCCAAGACTAGCACAGATACGCAGTATTTT
CDR3aa: CASSFSRAKTSTDTQYF
j_gene: TRBJ2-3
abundance: few
d_gene: .
v_gene: TRBV7-6

CDR3nt: TGCAGTGCTATTGCCCGGGGGTACGAGCAGTACTTC
CDR3aa: CSAIARGYEQYF
j_gene: TRBJ2-7
abundance: few
d_gene: .
v_gene: TRBV20-1

CDR3nt: TGCAGTGCTAGGGGGACTTTGGGCTTCTACGAGCAGTACTTC
CDR3aa: CSARGTLGFYEQYF
j_gene: TRBJ2-7
abundance: .
d_gene: .
v_gene: TRBV20-1

CDR3nt: TGTGCCAGCAAAGAACAGGGACGGACGGATACGCAGTATTTT
CDR3aa: CASKEQGRTDTQYF
j_gene: TRBJ2-3
abundance: .
d_gene: .
v_gene: TRBV2

CDR3nt: TGTGCCACCAGTTCGCCAGAAGAGACCCAGTACTTC
CDR3aa: CATSSPEETQYF
j_gene: TRBJ2-5
abundance: few
d_gene: .
v_gene: TRBV24-1

CDR3nt: TGTGCCAGTAGTATAGCGGGAGGGCCGGTTAATGAGCAGTTCTTC
CDR3aa: CASSIAGGPVNEQFF
j_gene: TRBJ2-1
abundance: few
d_gene: TRBD2
v_gene: TRBV19

CDR3nt: TGTGCCACCAGTGATCCGGGTCCCCATGAGCAGTTCTTC
CDR3aa: CATSDPGPHEQFF
j_gene: TRBJ2-1
abundance: many
d_gene: .
v_gene: TRBV24-1

CDR3nt: TGTGCCAGCAGCTTAAACGCCGGGACAGTCTACGAGCAGTACTTC
CDR3aa: CASSLNAGTVYEQYF
j_gene: TRBJ2-7
abundance: .
d_gene: TRBD1
v_gene: TRBV7-3

CDR3nt: TGTGCCAGCAGTCCTGGCCACATCAACACCGGGGAGCTGTTTTTT
CDR3aa: CASSPGHINTGELFF
j_gene: TRBJ2-2
abundance: .
d_gene: .
v_gene: TRBV12-3/TRBV12-4

CDR3nt: TGCAGTGCTCAGGACAGGGACGGCGAAAAACTGTTTTTT
CDR3aa: CSAQDRDGEKLFF
j_gene: TRBJ1-4
abundance: .
d_gene: TRBD1
v_gene: TRBV20-1

CDR3nt: TGTGCCAGCAGTCACCGACTAGCGGGAGTGAGGGAGACCCAGTACTTC
CDR3aa: CASSHRLAGVRETQYF
j_gene: TRBJ2-5
abundance: few
d_gene: TRBD2
v_gene: TRBV12-3/TRBV12-4

CDR3nt: TGTGCCATCAGTGAGTCGGTGGGTGAGCAGTTCTTC
CDR3aa: CAISESVGEQFF
j_gene: TRBJ2-1
abundance: few
d_gene: .
v_gene: TRBV10-3

CDR3nt: TGTGCCAGCAGCCCGTTTTGGGGGACAGGGGGCTCTGGGGCCAACGTCCTGACTTTC
CDR3aa: CASSPFWGTGGSGANVLTF
j_gene: TRBJ2-6
abundance: few
d_gene: TRBD1
v_gene: TRBV14

CDR3nt: TGTGCCAGCAGTTCGGGTCTCGGAAATAACTATGGCTACACCTTC
CDR3aa: CASSSGLGNNYGYTF
j_gene: TRBJ1-2
abundance: .
d_gene: .
v_gene: TRBV27

CDR3nt: TGCAGCGTTCTCGGGACAGCTAGCACAGATACGCAGTATTTT
CDR3aa: CSVLGTASTDTQYF
j_gene: TRBJ2-3
abundance: few
d_gene: TRBD1
v_gene: TRBV29-1

CDR3nt: TGCAGTGCAGACTCAACAGGGAACACCGGGGAGCTGTTTTTT
CDR3aa: CSADSTGNTGELFF
j_gene: TRBJ2-2
abundance: .
d_gene: .
v_gene: TRBV20-1

CDR3nt: TGTGCCAGCATTCAGACCGGGACAGGGATTTACACTGAAGCTTTCTTT
CDR3aa: CASIQTGTGIYTEAFF
j_gene: TRBJ1-1
abundance: few
d_gene: TRBD1
v_gene: TRBV12-3/TRBV12-4

CDR3nt: TGTGCCAGCAGCGTAGGCCTAAACGGGGCCACAGATACGCAGTATTTT
CDR3aa: CASSVGLNGATDTQYF
j_gene: TRBJ2-3
abundance: .
d_gene: .
v_gene: TRBV9

CDR3nt: TGTGCCAGTAGTTCGACAGGCGGCGCGCCCCAGCATTTT
CDR3aa: CASSSTGGAPQHF
j_gene: TRBJ1-5
abundance: few
d_gene: .
v_gene: TRBV19

CDR3nt: TGTGCCAGCACCCCAGGAGGACTAGCGGGAGCCAATGAGCAGTTCTTC
CDR3aa: CASTPGGLAGANEQFF
j_gene: TRBJ2-1
abundance: .
d_gene: TRBD2
v_gene: TRBV6-5

CDR3nt: TGTGCCTGTCACCGGGCCTTCCATAATTCACCCCTCCACTTT
CDR3aa: CACHRAFHNSPLHF
j_gene: TRBJ1-6
abundance: few
d_gene: .
v_gene: TRBV30

CDR3nt: TGTGCCAGTAGTATGGCGGACACTGGAACTGAAGCTTTCTTT
CDR3aa: CASSMADTGTEAFF
j_gene: TRBJ1-1
abundance: .
d_gene: .
v_gene: TRBV19

CDR3nt: TGTGCCAGCAGTCGAACATACAGGTCTGGGGCCAACGTCCTGACTTTC
CDR3aa: CASSRTYRSGANVLTF
j_gene: TRBJ2-6
abundance: few
d_gene: .
v_gene: TRBV12-3/TRBV12-4

CDR3nt: TGCGCCAGCAGCCTGGAGGGCTACACCTTC
CDR3aa: CASSLEGYTF
j_gene: TRBJ1-2
abundance: few
d_gene: .
v_gene: TRBV5-1

CDR3nt: TGCAGTGCTAGATCGGGGAATCAGAACACTGAAGCTTTCTTT
CDR3aa: CSARSGNQNTEAFF
j_gene: TRBJ1-1
abundance: few
d_gene: .
v_gene: TRBV20-1

CDR3nt: TGCGCCAGCAGCCAAGATCCGACTAGCTCTGGGAATGAGCAGTTCTTC
CDR3aa: CASSQDPTSSGNEQFF
j_gene: TRBJ2-1
abundance: few
d_gene: TRBD2
v_gene: TRBV4-3

CDR3nt: TGCAGTGCTAGCCGGGACAGTCCCCCCACAGATACGCAGTATTTT
CDR3aa: CSASRDSPPTDTQYF
j_gene: TRBJ2-3
abundance: .
d_gene: TRBD1
v_gene: TRBV20-1

CDR3nt: TGCGCCAGCAGCGACCTAGCGGGAGAGTCCTACGAGCAGTACTTC
CDR3aa: CASSDLAGESYEQYF
j_gene: TRBJ2-7
abundance: .
d_gene: TRBD2
v_gene: TRBV5-1

CDR3nt: TGCAGCGTGGGACAGGGGGCAAATCAGCCCCAGCATTTT
CDR3aa: CSVGQGANQPQHF
j_gene: TRBJ1-5
abundance: .
d_gene: TRBD1
v_gene: TRBV29-1

CDR3nt: TGTGCCATCTCCCCCCCCCTGGATGATACGCAGTATTTT
CDR3aa: CAISPPLDDTQYF
j_gene: TRBJ2-3
abundance: few
d_gene: .
v_gene: TRBV6-6

CDR3nt: TGTGCCAGCAGTTTCTTTTGGTCTAGCGGGAGTGGGGGGGACATTCAGTACTTC
CDR3aa: CASSFFWSSGSGGDIQYF
j_gene: TRBJ2-4
abundance: .
d_gene: TRBD2
v_gene: TRBV12-3/TRBV12-4

CDR3nt: TGTGCCAGCAGCTTAGCGAGGCTAGCGGGGGCCTCTAGCACAGATACGCAGTATTTT
CDR3aa: CASSLARLAGASSTDTQYF
j_gene: TRBJ2-3
abundance: .
d_gene: TRBD2
v_gene: TRBV7-2

CDR3nt: TGCAGTGCTAGTCAGGGCCGCTTTGAGCAGTTCTTC
CDR3aa: CSASQGRFEQFF
j_gene: TRBJ2-1
abundance: many
d_gene: .
v_gene: TRBV20-1

CDR3nt: TGTGCCAGCAGTGAACAGGGGGCAGGGTCCTACGAGCAGTACTTC
CDR3aa: CASSEQGAGSYEQYF
j_gene: TRBJ2-7
abundance: many
d_gene: TRBD1
v_gene: TRBV25-1